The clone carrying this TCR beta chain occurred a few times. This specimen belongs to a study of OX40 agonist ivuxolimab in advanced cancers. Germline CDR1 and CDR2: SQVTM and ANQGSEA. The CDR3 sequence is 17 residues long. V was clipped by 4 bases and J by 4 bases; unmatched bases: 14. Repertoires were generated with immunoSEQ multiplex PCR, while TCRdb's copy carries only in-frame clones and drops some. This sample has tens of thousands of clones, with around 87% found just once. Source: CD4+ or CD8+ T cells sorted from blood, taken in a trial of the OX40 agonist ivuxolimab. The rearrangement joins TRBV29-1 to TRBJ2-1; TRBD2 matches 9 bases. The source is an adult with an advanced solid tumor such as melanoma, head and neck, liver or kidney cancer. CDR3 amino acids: CSVAGVSGSEAYNEQFF. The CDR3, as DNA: TGCAGCGTTGCAGGGGTTAGCGGGAGTGAGGCTTACAATGAGCAGTTCTTC.